The TCR beta chain described here comes from a study of T cell responses to AZD1222 COVID-19 vaccine. Study-wide results and caveats: Seropositive AZD1222 recipients at baseline numbered only 6 or 7. Reports say nearly half of spike-specific TCRs go after unmutated variant regions. Spike-specific TCR breadth and depth both grew after two AZD1222 doses. Donors were mostly white British, more females; clonal diversity possibly underestimated.

This table comes from immunoSEQ multiplex PCR, and its TCRdb copy is limited to in-frame clones, with some not included. The sample shows tens of thousands of clones, 90% of them seen only once. With regard to this clone: The antigen remains undetermined.

The clonotype originates from an adult in good health. Specimen: peripheral blood, collected on day 0 of AZD1222 vaccination.

Here the CDR3 reads CASIPSGAGYEQYF. CDR3 sequence (DNA): TGTGCCAGCATCCCTTCGGGTGCAGGCTACGAGCAGTACTTC. The chain links TRBV6-5 to TRBJ2-7, with D uncertain. Per germline, CDR1 MNHEY and CDR2 SVGAGI. CDR3 length: 14 residues. Trimming removed 7 bases at V and 3 bases at J, with 16 bases between.